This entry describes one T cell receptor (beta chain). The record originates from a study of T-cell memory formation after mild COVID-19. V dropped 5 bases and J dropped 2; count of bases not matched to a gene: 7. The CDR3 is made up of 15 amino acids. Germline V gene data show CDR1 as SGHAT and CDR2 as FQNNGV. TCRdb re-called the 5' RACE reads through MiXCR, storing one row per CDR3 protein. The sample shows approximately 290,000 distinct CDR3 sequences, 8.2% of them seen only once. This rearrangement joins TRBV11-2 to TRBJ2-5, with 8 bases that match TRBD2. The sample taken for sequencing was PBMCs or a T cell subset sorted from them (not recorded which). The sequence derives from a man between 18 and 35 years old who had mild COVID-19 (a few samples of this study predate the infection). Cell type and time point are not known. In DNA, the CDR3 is TGTGCCAGCAGCCAAATAGCGGGGCCTCAAGAGACCCAGTACTTC. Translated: CASSQIAGPQETQYF.